Listed here are 5 T cell receptor beta chains from one sample, sequenced in a study of blood T cell repertoires in COVID-19. Method: immunoSEQ multiplex PCR; TCRdb's copy keeps in-frame clones and lacks some. Altogether about 240,000 clones are present, roughly 86% being singletons, with the ten largest covering 9% to 15%. Sequenced sample: peripheral blood. The source of these receptors is a man older than 75 with acute or convalescent COVID-19.

The chain uses TRBV6-5 and TRBJ2-7; a possible D gene is TRBD1 (5 bases). Germline CDR1 MNHEY, CDR2 SVGAGI. There are 15 residues in the CDR3. Trimming left V 6 bases short and J 0 bases short, with 15 bases between. CDR3 residues: CASRRQGYSSYEQYF. The CDR3 DNA follows: TGTGCCAGCAGACGCCAGGGATATAGCTCCTACGAGCAGTACTTC.

V gene TRBV28 combines with J gene TRBJ1-3, with D unclear. The CDR3 covers 14 residues. Germline lookup yields CDR1 MDHEN and CDR2 SYDVKM. The V and J ends lost 5 bases and 0 bases respectively, with 8 bases between them. CDR3 bases: TGTGCCAGCAGTCCCCCGTCCTCTGGAAACACCATATATTTT. It specifies CASSPPSSGNTIYF.

The chain uses TRBV9 and TRBJ1-3; 7 nucleotides match TRBD1. V shed 2 bases and J 4 bases; nucleotides not matched to a gene: 9. Germline V gene sequence: CDR1 SGDLS, CDR2 YYNGEE. The CDR3 is made up of 16 amino acids. CDR3 sequence reads: CASSVFPGTEGNTIYF. The CDR3 coding sequence is TGTGCCAGCAGCGTTTTCCCCGGGACAGAAGGAAACACCATATATTTT.

This chain uses TRBV27 with TRBJ1-2, with TRBD1 as a possible D gene (5 bases). Germline CDR1 is MNHEY and CDR2 is SMNVEV (reference sequence). The V and J ends lost 5 bases and 8 bases respectively, with 21 bases between them. CDR3 length equals 15 residues. This chain's CDR3 is CASSGQGRDYGGYTF. CDR3 DNA sequence: TGTGCCAGCAGTGGGCAGGGTAGGGACTATGGGGGCTACACCTTC.

The rearrangement joins TRBV27 to TRBJ1-1; no clear D. The CDR3 sequence is 13 residues long. Germline V gene sequence: CDR1 MNHEY, CDR2 SMNVEV (reference sequence). V was trimmed by 5 bases and J by 5 bases, leaving 12 bases between them. The CDR3: CASSLEEATEAFF. CDR3 in DNA: TGTGCCAGCAGTCTGGAGGAGGCGACTGAAGCTTTCTTT.